The present TCR beta chain was sequenced within a study of cytomegalovirus exposure and HLA in healthy donors. Study observations and caveats: The authors later found most CMV-associated TCR beta chains appeared HLA-restricted. A likely sequencing artifact accounted for one observed cluster of highly shared sequence variants.

As concerns this clone: Its antigen is not known.

In the PCR, 60 Vbeta and 13 Jbeta primers were used. TCRdb keeps only in-frame clones here, not all; method: immunoSEQ multiplex PCR. The repertoire includes over 75,000 clones, roughly 67% of them detected once, and 2% to 2.5% sits in the top ten. CDR3 length: 13 residues. Trimming removed 7 bases from V and 3 bases from J; junction bases left unmatched: 6. The germline CDR1 and CDR2 sequences are SGHRS and YFSETQ. The sample taken for sequencing was PBMCs. The clonotype comes from a human donor in good health. The chain carries TRBV5-1 and TRBJ1-2, with 7 bases lining up with TRBD1. CDR3 loop: CASHGTDYYGYTF. CDR3 nucleotide sequence: TGCGCCAGCCACGGGACAGACTACTATGGCTACACCTTC.